One T cell receptor beta chain is described in this entry. Its antigen is not known. PCR employed 60 Vbeta and 13 Jbeta primers. The table came from immunoSEQ multiplex PCR; TCRdb's copy has only in-frame clones and leaves some out. The sample lists about 180,000 clones; around 80% were seen once. Germline values: CDR1 MNHNS, CDR2 SASEGT. With V trimmed by 5 bases and J by 8 bases, 11 bases remained unmatched. The CDR3 is 15 residues long. This specimen belongs to a study of cytomegalovirus exposure and HLA in healthy donors. Study results and caveats: Later analysis associated a missense DCLRE1C variant with TCR beta V- and J-gene trimming.

Sample: PBMCs. The J gene is TRBJ1-1, the V gene TRBV6-1; 10 nucleotides align to TRBD1. This sequence was found in a girl aged 5-17 years in good health and CMV-seropositive. This chain's CDR3 is CASSRQGALTGEAFF. The CDR3 DNA sequence: TGTGCCAGCAGTAGACAGGGGGCACTCACGGGGGAAGCTTTCTTT.